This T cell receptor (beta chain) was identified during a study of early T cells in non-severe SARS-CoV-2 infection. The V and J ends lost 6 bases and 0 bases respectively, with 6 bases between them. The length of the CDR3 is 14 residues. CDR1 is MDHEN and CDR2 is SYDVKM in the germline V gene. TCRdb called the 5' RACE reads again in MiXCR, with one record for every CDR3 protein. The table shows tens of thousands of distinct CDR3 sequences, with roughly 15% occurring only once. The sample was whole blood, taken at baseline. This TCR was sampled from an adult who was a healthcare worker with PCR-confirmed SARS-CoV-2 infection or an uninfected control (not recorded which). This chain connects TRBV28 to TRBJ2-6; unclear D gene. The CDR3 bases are TGTGCCAGCAGCGTGCCCTCTGGGGCCAACGTCCTGACTTTC. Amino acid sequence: CASSVPSGANVLTF.